One TCR beta chain is described in this entry. Cells sorted as Tregs were CD4+, CD25+ and CD127-/low. V lost 3 bases to trimming and J lost 5 bases, with 11 bases between them. The CDR3 spans 14 residues. Constant-region reverse primers amplified full-length variable regions, followed by semi-nested Nested Universal Primer A PCR. Via MiXCR, TCRdb re-called the 5' RACE reads, giving one row per CDR3 protein. The sample consists of about 10,000 distinct CDR3 sequences, more than 20% of them appearing once. The source is a female donor with breast cancer. The chain combines TRBV12-3 or TRBV12-4 with TRBJ1-5; no clear D gene. Sequenced input: Tregs sorted from blood. For the CDR3, the DNA is TGTGCCAGCAGTTTGCCGGGAGTAGATCAGCCCCAGCATTTT. Protein sequence: CASSLPGVDQPQHF.